This T cell receptor (beta chain) was recorded in a study of blood T cell repertoires in COVID-19. Study details: From the United States, Italy and Spain came samples of acute and convalescent COVID-19. In each case, the material was cDNA or gDNA derived from T cells, B-cell-depleted T cells, or PBMCs.

In the study's own analysis: The assay estimated nucleated cells by amplifying reference gene primers. The protocol was immunoSEQ multiplex PCR, while the TCRdb copy is restricted to in-frame clones and leaves out a portion. From that table come the V and J calls and clone size; the DNA was used to work out D and trimming. The table has around 450,000 clones, more than 85% seen once; the top ten hold 4.3%. There are 15 residues in the CDR3. The germline V and J ends were trimmed by 2 bases and 3 bases, with 14 bases remaining between them. The germline V gene encodes CDR1 MNHEY and CDR2 SMNVEV (reference sequence).

Material: peripheral blood. This TCR was sampled from a woman aged 25 to 45 with acute or convalescent COVID-19. This sequence joins TRBV27 and TRBJ2-7, with D maybe TRBD2 (6 bases). The CDR3 loop reads CASSLRGNGDYEQYF. For the CDR3, the DNA is TGTGCCAGCAGTTTACGGGGGAATGGAGACTACGAGCAGTACTTC.